These T cell receptor beta chains were read from a single sample in a study of post-analysis software for immune sequencing data. MiXCR, applied by TCRdb to the PCR reads, yields one record per CDR3 protein. This table has about 540,000 distinct CDR3 sequences, about a third appearing once. The sequencing sample was made of blood. Receptors were obtained from a girl aged 2-17 years with multiple sclerosis. The CDR3 runs from the conserved cysteine through the conserved F or W. The D gene is left open where the match is weak. The listing skips clone size in some rows; elsewhere it reads once, few, many or a size class.

size: NA; D: NA; V: TRBV25-1; J: TRBJ2-5; length: 11; CDR3: CASSGLETQYF; DNA: TGTGCCAGCTCAGGCTTGGAGACCCAGTACTTC
size: NA; D: NA; V: TRBV3-1; J: TRBJ2-7; length: 14; CDR3: CASSSPRDGNEQYF; DNA: TGTGCCAGCAGCTCCCCTCGGGATGGGAACGAGCAGTACTTC
size: NA; D: TRBD2; V: TRBV20-1; J: TRBJ2-3; length: 14; CDR3: CSLPTSGITDTQYF; DNA: TGCAGCCTTCCCACTAGCGGGATAACAGATACGCAGTATTTT
size: NA; D: NA; V: TRBV11-2; J: TRBJ2-3; length: 14; CDR3: CASSLPGWADTQYF; DNA: TGTGCCAGCAGCTTACCAGGGTGGGCAGATACGCAGTATTTT
size: few; D: TRBD1; V: TRBV29-1; J: TRBJ2-1; length: 11; CDR3: CSVHSRGQQFF; DNA: TGCAGCGTCCACTCAAGGGGGCAACAGTTCTTC
size: NA; D: NA; V: TRBV4-1; J: TRBJ2-1; length: 16; CDR3: CASSQEAAGWDNEQFF; DNA: TGCGCCAGCAGCCAAGAGGCGGCAGGGTGGGACAATGAGCAGTTCTTC
size: once; D: TRBD2; V: TRBV12-3/TRBV12-4; J: TRBJ2-1; length: 15; CDR3: CASSLATSGANEQFF; DNA: TGTGCCAGCAGTTTAGCAACTAGCGGGGCCAATGAGCAGTTCTTC
size: few; D: TRBD2; V: TRBV9; J: TRBJ2-7; length: 14; CDR3: CASSPRRGDYEQYF; DNA: TGTGCCAGCAGCCCCCGTCGGGGGGACTACGAGCAGTACTTC
size: NA; D: NA; V: TRBV5-5; J: TRBJ1-5; length: 15; CDR3: CASSREVVGNQPQHF; DNA: TGTGCCAGCAGCCGAGAGGTGGTTGGCAATCAGCCCCAGCATTTT
size: NA; D: TRBD1; V: TRBV9; J: TRBJ2-7; length: 18; CDR3: CASSVGGGGGQGAYEQYF; DNA: TGTGCCAGCAGCGTAGGTGGAGGGGGAGGACAGGGGGCCTACGAGCAGTACTTC
size: few; D: NA; V: TRBV7-3; J: TRBJ2-1; length: 14; CDR3: CASSPAGMDNEQFF; DNA: TGTGCCAGCAGCCCCGCAGGGATGGACAACGAGCAGTTCTTC
size: NA; D: TRBD2; V: TRBV11-2; J: TRBJ2-5; length: 15; CDR3: CASSFPGGPGNEQYF; DNA: TGTGCCAGCAGCTTCCCGGGGGGGCCGGGCAATGAGCAGTACTTC
size: NA; D: NA; V: TRBV20-1; J: TRBJ1-1; length: 11; CDR3: CSARQQIGAFF; DNA: TGCAGTGCTAGGCAACAGATTGGAGCTTTCTTT
size: NA; D: NA; V: TRBV12-3/TRBV12-4; J: TRBJ1-1; length: 14; CDR3: CASSSGRTNTEAFF; DNA: TGTGCCAGCAGTTCGGGACGGACGAACACTGAAGCTTTCTTT
size: NA; D: NA; V: TRBV2; J: TRBJ2-1; length: 10; CDR3: CASPDDEQFF; DNA: TGTGCCAGCCCCGACGATGAGCAGTTCTTC
size: NA; D: NA; V: TRBV15; J: TRBJ1-5; length: 16; CDR3: CATSPSPDGIQQPQHF; DNA: TGTGCCACCAGCCCCAGCCCGGACGGAATTCAGCAGCCCCAGCATTTT
size: NA; D: NA; V: TRBV14; J: TRBJ2-7; length: 14; CDR3: CASSPLRGSYEQYF; DNA: TGTGCCAGCAGCCCCCTTCGCGGATCCTACGAGCAGTACTTC
size: NA; D: TRBD1; V: TRBV12-3/TRBV12-4; J: TRBJ1-2; length: 13; CDR3: CASSTRTGTGYTF; DNA: TGTGCCAGCAGTACCCGGACAGGAACCGGCTACACCTTC
size: NA; D: NA; V: TRBV13; J: TRBJ1-2; length: 16; CDR3: CASSHRSSIPMLGYTF; DNA: TGTGCCAGCAGCCATCGAAGCTCGATCCCTATGTTGGGCTACACCTTC
size: NA; D: NA; V: TRBV29-1; J: TRBJ2-4; length: 13; CDR3: CSPGGRHRNIQYF; DNA: TGCAGCCCCGGCGGGCGGCATCGGAACATTCAGTACTTC
size: few; D: NA; V: TRBV20-1; J: TRBJ2-5; length: 13; CDR3: CSAREKVPWEQYF; DNA: TGCAGTGCTAGAGAGAAGGTCCCTTGGGAGCAGTACTTC
size: NA; D: NA; V: TRBV6-6; J: TRBJ1-1; length: 16; CDR3: CASSYAGLRAGTEAFF; DNA: TGTGCCAGCAGCTACGCTGGACTGAGGGCGGGCACTGAAGCTTTCTTT
size: NA; D: NA; V: TRBV7-8; J: TRBJ1-1; length: 18; CDR3: CASSLVSTGGSSNTEAFF; DNA: TGTGCCAGCAGCTTAGTTTCGACGGGGGGATCCTCGAACACTGAAGCTTTCTTT
size: few; D: NA; V: TRBV20-1; J: TRBJ2-1; length: 12; CDR3: CSASVTSYEQFF; DNA: TGCAGTGCTAGTGTTACTAGCTATGAGCAGTTCTTC
size: NA; D: NA; V: TRBV7-9; J: TRBJ1-1; length: 14; CDR3: CASSSLGGSTEAFF; DNA: TGTGCCAGCAGCTCCCTCGGTGGAAGCACTGAAGCTTTCTTT
size: many; D: NA; V: TRBV3-1; J: TRBJ2-3; length: 13; CDR3: CASIGDTTDTQYF; DNA: TGTGCCAGCATCGGGGACACCACAGATACGCAGTATTTT
size: NA; D: NA; V: TRBV12-3/TRBV12-4; J: TRBJ1-1; length: 12; CDR3: CASSLTYSEAFF; DNA: TGTGCCAGCAGTTTGACCTACTCTGAAGCTTTCTTT
size: NA; D: TRBD2; V: TRBV18; J: TRBJ2-1; length: 16; CDR3: CASSPQLAGTYNEQFF; DNA: TGTGCCAGCTCACCACAACTAGCGGGGACCTACAATGAGCAGTTCTTC
size: NA; D: NA; V: TRBV12-3/TRBV12-4; J: TRBJ2-1; length: 13; CDR3: CASSLGLRDEQFF; DNA: TGTGCCAGCAGTCTGGGCTTACGCGATGAGCAGTTCTTC
size: many; D: NA; V: TRBV27; J: TRBJ2-1; length: 13; CDR3: CASKGESYNEQFF; DNA: TGTGCCAGCAAGGGTGAGTCGTACAATGAGCAGTTCTTC
size: few; D: NA; V: TRBV20-1; J: TRBJ2-7; length: 13; CDR3: CSASPGVPLEQYF; DNA: TGCAGTGCTAGTCCGGGGGTTCCTCTCGAGCAGTACTTC
size: NA; D: NA; V: TRBV28; J: TRBJ1-2; length: 14; CDR3: CASMSPSQGHGYTF; DNA: TGTGCCAGCATGAGTCCCAGCCAGGGACACGGCTACACCTTC